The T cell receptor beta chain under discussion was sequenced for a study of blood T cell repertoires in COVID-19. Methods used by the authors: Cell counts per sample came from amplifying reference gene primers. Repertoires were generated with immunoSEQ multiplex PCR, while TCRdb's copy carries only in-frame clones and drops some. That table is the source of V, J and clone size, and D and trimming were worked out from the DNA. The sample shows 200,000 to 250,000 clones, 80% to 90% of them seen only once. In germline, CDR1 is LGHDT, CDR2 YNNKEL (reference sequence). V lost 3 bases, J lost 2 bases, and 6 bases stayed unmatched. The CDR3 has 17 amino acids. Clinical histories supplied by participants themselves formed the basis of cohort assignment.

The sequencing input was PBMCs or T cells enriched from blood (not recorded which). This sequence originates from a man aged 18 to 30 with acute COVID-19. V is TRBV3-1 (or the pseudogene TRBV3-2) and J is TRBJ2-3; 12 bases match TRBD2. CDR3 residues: CASSQTGLAGFTDTQYF. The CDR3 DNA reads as TGTGCCAGCAGCCAGACCGGACTAGCGGGATTCACAGATACGCAGTATTTT.